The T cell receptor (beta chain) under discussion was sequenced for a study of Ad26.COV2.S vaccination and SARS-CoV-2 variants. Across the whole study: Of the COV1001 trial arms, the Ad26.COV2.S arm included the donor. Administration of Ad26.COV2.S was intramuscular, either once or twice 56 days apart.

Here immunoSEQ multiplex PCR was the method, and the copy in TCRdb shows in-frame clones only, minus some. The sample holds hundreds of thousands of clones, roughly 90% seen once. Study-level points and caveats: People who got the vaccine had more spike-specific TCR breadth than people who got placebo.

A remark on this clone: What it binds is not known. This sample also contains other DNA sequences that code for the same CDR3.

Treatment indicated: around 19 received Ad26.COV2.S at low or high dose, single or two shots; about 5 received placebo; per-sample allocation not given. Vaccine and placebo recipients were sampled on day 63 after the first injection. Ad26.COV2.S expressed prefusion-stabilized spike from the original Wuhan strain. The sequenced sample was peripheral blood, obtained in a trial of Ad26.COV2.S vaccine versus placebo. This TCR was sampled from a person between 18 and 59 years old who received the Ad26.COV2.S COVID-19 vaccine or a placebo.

The CDR3 bases are TGTGCCAGCAGCCAAGACTTGGGGACAGCCTACGAGCAGTACTTC. It encodes CASSQDLGTAYEQYF. The genes are TRBV14 and TRBJ2-7, with 7 bases matching TRBD1. The V gene end was trimmed by 0 bases and the J gene end by 2 bases; junction bases not matched to a gene: 4. This CDR3 contains 15 residues. Germline assignment: CDR1 SGHDN and CDR2 FVKESK.